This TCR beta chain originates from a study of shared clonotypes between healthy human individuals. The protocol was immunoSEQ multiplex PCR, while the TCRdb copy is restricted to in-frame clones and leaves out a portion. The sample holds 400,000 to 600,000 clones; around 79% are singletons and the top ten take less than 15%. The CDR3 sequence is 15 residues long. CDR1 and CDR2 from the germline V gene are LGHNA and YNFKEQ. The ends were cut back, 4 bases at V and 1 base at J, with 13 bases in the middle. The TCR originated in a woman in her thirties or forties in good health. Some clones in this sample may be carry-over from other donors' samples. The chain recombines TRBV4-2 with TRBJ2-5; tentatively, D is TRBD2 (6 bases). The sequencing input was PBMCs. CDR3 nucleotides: TGTGCCAGCAGCCCGACCGCCGGGAGCCAAGAGACCCAGTACTTC. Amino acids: CASSPTAGSQETQYF.